Shown below are 26 T cell receptor beta chains from a single sample sequenced in a study of cytomegalovirus exposure and HLA in healthy donors. PCR primers comprised 60 Vbeta and 13 Jbeta primers. The table came from immunoSEQ multiplex PCR; TCRdb's copy has only in-frame clones and leaves some out. The sample gives about 200,000 clones, about 76% of which show up once; more than 0.35% is in the top ten. The specimen was PBMCs. The source is a male donor in good health and CMV-seropositive.

The V call is TRBV28, the J call TRBJ1-2; 8 positions match TRBD1. From germline, CDR1 is MDHEN and CDR2 SYDVKM. The CDR3 length is 13 residues. V dropped 6 bases and J dropped 2; count of bases not matched to a gene: 2. This CDR3 reads CASSRTGNYGYTF. Written as DNA, the CDR3 is TGTGCCAGCAGCCGGACAGGGAACTATGGCTACACCTTC.

This clone has just one count. The chain is built from TRBV25-1 and TRBJ2-7; 7 nucleotides line up with TRBD2. Unmatched junction bases numbered 14, after V lost 8 bases and J lost 4 bases. In germline, CDR1 is MGHDK, CDR2 SYGVNS. CDR3 length equals 15 residues. The CDR3 DNA reads TGTGCCAGCTCTCCGCGGGAGACGCCTCCTTACGAGCAGTACTTC. Protein: CASSPRETPPYEQYF.

A note on this clone: At one end, the junction sequence differs from germline, possibly due to a read error. The chain has TRBV28 and TRBJ2-3; 8 bases match TRBD1. The CDR3 is 15 amino acids. CDR1 MDHEN and CDR2 SYDVKM come from the germline V gene. The CDR3 region has the DNA TGTGCCAGCAGTTTCCGGGGGACAGGACACCCGGCCTTGCATTTT. Translation: CASSFRGTGHPALHF.

The chain joins TRBV28 to TRBJ2-7, with D perhaps matching TRBD2 (6 bases). V lost 4 bases, J lost 7 bases, and 20 bases lay in between. CDR3 length: 15 amino acids. The germline V gene has CDR1 MDHEN and CDR2 SYDVKM. The CDR3 region has the DNA TGTGCCAGCAGTTCATCCCGGGAGTTCACGGTGGAGCAGTACTTC. Translation: CASSSSREFTVEQYF.

The rearrangement uses TRBV11-1 and TRBJ1-1; 7 bases fit TRBD1. This CDR3 has 14 amino acids. J was trimmed by 3 bases and V by 4 bases; bases with no gene match: 5. The V gene's germline CDR1 is SGHAT and CDR2 FQDESV (reference sequence). The CDR3 protein is CASSSRQGDTEAFF. CDR3 in DNA: TGTGCCAGCAGCTCACGACAGGGAGACACTGAAGCTTTCTTT. The full variable domain, with the rest looked up from reference TRBV11-1 and TRBJ1-1, is EAEVAQSPRYKITEKSQAVAFWCDPISGHATLYWYRQILGQGPELLVQFQDESVVDDSQLPKDRFSAERLKGVDSTLKIQPAELGDSAMYLCASSSRQGDTEAFFGQGTRLTVV.

V is TRBV9 and J is TRBJ1-3, with 9 bases identical to TRBD1. Trimming removed 2 bases from V and 1 base from J; junction bases left unmatched: 7. Germline V gives CDR1 SGDLS, CDR2 YYNGEE. The CDR3 length is 17 residues. CDR3 nucleotides: TGTGCCAGCAGCGTTAGGGGTGGGACAGGGTCTGGAAACACCATATATTTT. It translates to CASSVRGGTGSGNTIYF.

The rearrangement links TRBV30 to TRBJ2-2, with 7 bases lining up with TRBD2. The germline V gene encodes CDR1 GTSNPN and CDR2 SVGIG (reference sequence). This CDR3 region has 14 residues. Trimming cost V 5 bases and J 5 bases; bases outside gene matches: 8. Written as DNA, the CDR3 is TGTGCCTGGGCGACTAGCTCCCTTACCGGGGAGCTGTTTTTT. Protein: CAWATSSLTGELFF.

This clone was picked up a small number of times. The chain recombines TRBV9 with TRBJ2-7; 9 bases are a match to TRBD1. V was pared by 1 base and J by 6 bases, with 8 bases of the junction left unmatched. CDR1 SGDLS and CDR2 YYNGEE come from the germline V gene. The CDR3 length is 15 residues. The CDR3 DNA sequence: TGTGCCAGCAGCGTATCCGGGACAGGGTTTGGCGAGCAGTACTTC. Protein sequence: CASSVSGTGFGEQYF.

The V gene is TRBV11-2, the J gene TRBJ1-5; 7 bases are shared with TRBD1. CDR3 length: 18 residues. Germline values: CDR1 SGHAT, CDR2 FQNNGV. With V trimmed by 5 bases and J by 0 bases, 13 bases remained unmatched. The CDR3 loop is CASSPGTAGPYSNQPQHF. CDR3 nucleotide sequence: TGTGCCAGCAGCCCGGGGACAGCCGGTCCCTATAGCAATCAGCCCCAGCATTTT.

V and J are TRBV6-4 and TRBJ2-7; 9 positions match TRBD1. Unmatched junction bases numbered 3, after V lost 5 bases and J lost 1 base. This CDR3 has 14 residues. CDR1 and CDR2 from the germline V gene are MRHNA and SNTAGT. CDR3 sequence reads: CASSPGTGSYEQYF. CDR3 nucleotide sequence: TGTGCCAGCAGTCCCGGGACAGGGTCCTACGAGCAGTACTTC.

The chain combines TRBV2 with TRBJ2-5, with 12 bases aligning to TRBD2. V was pared by 5 bases and J by 7 bases, with 8 bases of the junction left unmatched. The germline V gene encodes CDR1 SNHLY and CDR2 FYNNEI. The CDR3 runs 15 residues. In nucleotides, the CDR3 is TGTGCCAGCAGTTCTAGCGGGGGGGCCGTGGGGACCCAGTACTTC. It yields the protein CASSSSGGAVGTQYF.

This chain links TRBV5-4 with TRBJ1-6, with TRBD1 matching over 8 bases. The ends lost 0 bases at V and 8 bases at J; junction bases unmatched: 7. Germline V gene lookup returns CDR1 SGHNT and CDR2 YYREEE (reference sequence). The CDR3 loop spans 16 amino acids. The CDR3 loop is CASSLAWQGAHSPLHF. CDR3 sequence (DNA): TGTGCCAGCAGCTTGGCCTGGCAGGGGGCGCATTCACCCCTCCACTTT.

The chain is built from TRBV7-9 and TRBJ1-4; 7 nucleotides line up with TRBD1. Germline trimming cut 5 bases from V and 7 bases from J; bases unmatched to any gene: 7. The CDR3 runs 14 residues. Germline CDR1 SEHNR, CDR2 FQNEAQ (reference sequence). The CDR3 loop reads CASSPGRGPEKLFF. CDR3 nucleotides: TGTGCCAGCAGCCCCGGGAGGGGGCCTGAAAAACTGTTTTTT.

V gene TRBV5-1 combines with J gene TRBJ2-2, with D possibly being TRBD2 (6 bases). CDR1 and CDR2 (germline): SGHRS, YFSETQ. The CDR3 spans 15 residues. The V end lost 4 bases, the J end lost 5 bases, and 15 bases lay between the germline ends. For the CDR3, the DNA is TGCGCCAGCAGCCCTGGACGGGAGAGAACCGGGGAGCTGTTTTTT. Residues: CASSPGRERTGELFF.

CDR3 DNA: TGTGCCAGTAGTCCAGGACAGGGCTACACGCAGTATTTT. Translating gives CASSPGQGYTQYF. The gene calls are TRBV19 and TRBJ2-3; TRBD1 matches at 8 bases. The CDR3 has 13 amino acids. Germline trimming cut 5 bases from V and 9 bases from J; bases unmatched to any gene: 7. Germline CDR1 is LNHDA and CDR2 is SQIVND (reference sequence).

This clone was detected once. This sequence joins TRBV4-1 and TRBJ2-3; maybe TRBD2 (6 bases). Trimming stripped 0 bases from V and 1 base from J, with 11 bases between. Per germline, CDR1 MGHRA and CDR2 YSYEKL. This CDR3 comprises 16 residues. CDR3 residues: CASSQDGGAGTDTQYF. CDR3 DNA sequence: TGCGCCAGCAGCCAAGATGGAGGGGCCGGCACAGATACGCAGTATTTT.

V is TRBV5-1 and J is TRBJ1-1; D remains ambiguous. The germline V and J ends were trimmed by 5 bases and 1 base, with 9 bases remaining between them. The CDR3 is made up of 13 amino acids. CDR1 and CDR2 (germline): SGHRS, YFSETQ. In DNA form, the CDR3 reads TGCGCCAGCAGACGATTAGAGAACACTGAAGCTTTCTTT. The encoded protein is CASRRLENTEAFF.

This clone was seen just once. This chain links TRBV7-6 with TRBJ2-5, with 11 bases that match TRBD2. The V gene's germline CDR1 is SGHVS and CDR2 FNYEAQ. With V trimmed by 5 bases and J by 1 base, 12 bases remained unmatched. The CDR3 spans 18 residues. The CDR3 DNA reads TGTGCCAGCAGCGCCTCTCTACTAGCGGGAGCGGTCCAAGAGACCCAGTACTTC. It codes for CASSASLLAGAVQETQYF.

The V gene is TRBV18, the J gene TRBJ2-7, with unresolved D. Germline CDR1 is KGHSH and CDR2 is LQKENI. The CDR3 sequence is 13 residues long. The V end lost 2 bases, the J end lost 1 base, and 6 bases lay between the germline ends. The CDR3 loop is CASSPSRSYEQYF. Written as DNA, the CDR3 is TGTGCCAGCTCACCATCGCGATCCTACGAGCAGTACTTC.

This chain uses TRBV4-1 with TRBJ2-3; D may be TRBD2 (5 bases). The CDR3 spans 15 residues. V was shortened by 1 base and J by 4 bases, with 12 bases between the two germline ends. Germline CDR1 MGHRA, CDR2 YSYEKL. CDR3 coding DNA: TGCGCCAGCAGCCAAGCTCAGAGGCGGGCAGATACGCAGTATTTT. This translates into CASSQAQRRADTQYF.

The DNA for the CDR3 is TGTGCCAGCAGCCAAGCTCTTAGCAATCAGCCCCAGCATTTT. Its protein product is CASSQALSNQPQHF. The chain carries TRBV4-2 and TRBJ1-5, with D uncertain. The germline CDR1 and CDR2 sequences are LGHNA and YNFKEQ. With 1 base removed from V and 0 bases from J, the gap between germline ends came to 4 bases. The CDR3 totals 14 residues.

The gene calls are TRBV7-2 and TRBJ1-1, with TRBD1 as a possible D gene (5 bases). Between the trimmed V and J ends, which lost 4 bases and 4 bases, there was a span of 16 bases. Germline V gene data show CDR1 as SGHTA and CDR2 as FQGNSA. The CDR3 loop spans 15 amino acids. CDR3 amino acids: CASSSDGAFGTEAFF. The DNA for the CDR3 is TGTGCCAGCAGCTCAGATGGGGCATTTGGCACTGAAGCTTTCTTT. The full variable domain, rest sourced from reference TRBV7-2 and TRBJ1-1, is GAGVSQSPSNKVTEKGKDVELRCDPISGHTALYWYRQSLGQGLEFLIYFQGNSAPDKSGLPSDRFSAERTGGSVSTLTIQRTQQEDSAVYLCASSSDGAFGTEAFFGQGTRLTVV.

This clone came up once. The junction departs from germline at one end; a sequencing error may be responsible. The V and J genes are TRBV7-9 and TRBJ2-7; 10 bases map to TRBD1. From germline, CDR1 is SEHNR and CDR2 FQNEAQ (reference sequence). This CDR3 has 15 amino acids. Here the CDR3 DNA reads TGTTCCAGCAGTCGGTGGGACAGGGGACTCTACGAGCAGTACTTC. As protein: CSSSRWDRGLYEQYF.

The rearrangement uses TRBV10-3 and TRBJ2-3; no definite D call. The CDR3 loop spans 13 amino acids. Germline CDR1 is ENHRY and CDR2 is SYGVKD. V lost 0 bases and J 5 bases, leaving 6 bases between the germline ends. The CDR3 DNA follows: TGTGCCATCAGTGAGTCCTCCGTAGATACGCAGTATTTT. It is translated as CAISESSVDTQYF.

The rearrangement links TRBV7-9 to TRBJ2-4, with a weak D call TRBD2 (5 bases). This CDR3 has 16 residues. V was pared by 1 base and J by 0 bases, with 10 bases between. CDR1 SEHNR and CDR2 FQNEAQ come from the germline V gene (reference sequence). The CDR3 DNA is TGTGCCAGCAGCTTAGAAGCGGCCCTAGCCAAAAACATTCAGTACTTC. As protein: CASSLEAALAKNIQYF. The full variable domain, completed using reference TRBV7-9 and TRBJ2-4, is DTGVSQNPRHKITKRGQNVTFRCDPISEHNRLYWYRQTLGQGPEFLTYFQNEAQLEKSRLLSDRFSAERPKGSFSTLEIQRTEQGDSAMYLCASSLEAALAKNIQYFGAGTRLSVL.

This chain uses TRBV6-5 with TRBJ1-6; 8 nucleotides line up with TRBD1. Germline-derived CDR1 and CDR2 are MNHEY and SVGAGI. The V and J ends lost 6 bases and 7 bases, in that order; junction bases with no gene match: 8. The CDR3 is 15 amino acids. CDR3 DNA: TGTGCCAGCAGCCAACAGGGGGTGACAAATTCACCCCTCCACTTT. It codes for CASSQQGVTNSPLHF.